What follows are 18 T cell receptor beta chains derived from one specimen sequenced in a study of T-cell reconstitution after alpha-beta-depleted transplantation in children. For TCRbeta, the library was prepared with unique molecular identifiers. TCRdb re-called the PCR reads with MiXCR, one entry per CDR3 protein. The repertoire consists of fewer than 550,000 distinct CDR3 sequences, with 15% to 20% occurring once and the leading ten covering 25% to 30%. The material sequenced was PBMCs, mostly from graft donor cells, taken 360 days after TCRalphabeta/CD19-depleted stem cell transplant. Every receptor here comes from a boy in the first two years of life who had a stem cell transplant for Wiskott-Aldrich syndrome, so the T cells may come from the graft donor.

This clonotype was observed a few times. V is TRBV18 and J is TRBJ2-7, with D hard to call. Between the trimmed V and J ends, which lost 3 bases and 7 bases, there was a span of 7 bases. The germline CDR1 and CDR2 sequences are KGHSH and LQKENI. The CDR3 loop spans 11 amino acids. CDR3 nucleotide sequence: TGTGCCAGCTCACCTCGTTGGGAGCAGTACTTC. It encodes CASSPRWEQYF.

This clonotype was detected a few times. The rearrangement joins TRBV12-3 or TRBV12-4 to TRBJ2-5; D gene ambiguous. The CDR3 length is 13 residues. Trimming took off 2 bases at V and 7 bases at J, with 11 bases between the two ends. The CDR3 nucleotides are TGTGCCAGCAGTTTAAGGCTCTGGGGGACCCAGTACTTC. This sequence encodes CASSLRLWGTQYF.

The chain carries TRBV7-8 and TRBJ2-5, with TRBD2 matching over 10 bases. CDR3 size: 17 residues. CDR1 is SGHVS and CDR2 is FQNEAQ in the germline V gene. V lost 6 bases, J lost 1 base, and 11 bases stayed unmatched. Here the CDR3 DNA reads TGTGCCAGCAGTCTGTTTCTTAGCGGGAGGTCCCAAGAGACCCAGTACTTC. As protein: CASSLFLSGRSQETQYF.

This clonotype has only a few counts. This chain uses TRBV24-1 with TRBJ2-1; D is unclear. Trimming left V 4 bases short and J 3 bases short, with 12 bases between. Germline V CDR1 and CDR2: KGHDR, SFDVKD. The length of the CDR3 is 15 residues. DNA of the CDR3: TGTGCCACCAGTGAACACGGACGGAGCTACAATGAGCAGTTCTTC. Translated, it gives CATSEHGRSYNEQFF.

This clonotype has just a few counts. This chain links TRBV15 with TRBJ2-3; D unresolved. The CDR3 consists of 15 residues. Between the trimmed V and J ends, which lost 0 bases and 2 bases, there was a span of 9 bases. Germline assignment: CDR1 LNHNV and CDR2 YYDKDF (reference sequence). CDR3 sequence: CATSRDPQNTDTQYF. For the CDR3, the DNA is TGTGCCACCAGCAGAGATCCTCAAAACACAGATACGCAGTATTTT.

Notes on this clonotype: A much larger clone sits a single nucleotide away, making a read error possible. The CDR3 bases are TGCAGCGCCCGAGGGGCCTACAGTGAGCAGTTCTTC. It translates to CSARGAYSEQFF. J is TRBJ2-1 and V is TRBV29-1; D tentatively reads TRBD1 or TRBD2 (5 bases each). Germline V CDR1 and CDR2: SQVTM, ANQGSEA. CDR3 size: 12 residues.

The gene calls are TRBV12-3 or TRBV12-4 and TRBJ2-7; D call uncertain. The CDR3 runs to 12 residues. Trimming stripped 2 bases from V and 3 bases from J, with 5 bases between. The CDR3 bases are TGTGCCAGCAGTTTAAACCACTACGAGCAGTACTTC. Translating gives CASSLNHYEQYF.

This clonotype came up many times. The chain joins TRBV12-3 or TRBV12-4 to TRBJ2-7; 14 bases are a match to TRBD2. With V trimmed by 3 bases and J by 2 bases, 0 bases remained unmatched. The CDR3 totals 15 residues. DNA for the CDR3: TGTGCCAGCAGTTTGGGACTAGCGGGGGCCTACGAGCAGTACTTC. It translates to CASSLGLAGAYEQYF.

The rearrangement uses TRBV7-2 and TRBJ2-7, with 12 nucleotides matching TRBD2. V shed 1 base, J shed 4 bases, and the junction held 2 bases outside the gene matches. Per germline, CDR1 SGHTA and CDR2 FQGNSA. This CDR3 has 15 residues. The CDR3 sequence: CASSLVGTSGYEQYF. The CDR3 coding sequence is TGTGCCAGCAGCTTAGTTGGGACTAGCGGGTACGAGCAGTACTTC.

The sample holds a few counts of this clonotype. The chain uses TRBV25-1 and TRBJ2-3; D is ambiguous. Trimming took off 1 base at V and 5 bases at J, with 4 bases between the two ends. Germline V gene lookup returns CDR1 MGHDK and CDR2 SYGVNS. The CDR3 contains 12 residues. The DNA for the CDR3 is TGTGCCAGCAGTGAATTCGGAGATACGCAGTATTTT. Its protein is CASSEFGDTQYF.

The rearrangement links TRBV12-3 or TRBV12-4 to TRBJ2-5; TRBD2 matches 8 bases. J was trimmed by 5 bases and V by 6 bases; bases with no gene match: 8. The CDR3 is made up of 14 amino acids. The CDR3 sequence is CASRFSGKRETQYF. Written as DNA, the CDR3 is TGTGCCAGCAGGTTTAGCGGGAAAAGGGAGACCCAGTACTTC.

CDR3: CASSLKTGWNEQFF. CDR3 bases: TGTGCCAGCAGCCTAAAGACAGGATGGAATGAGCAGTTCTTC. The rearrangement joins TRBV7-2 to TRBJ2-1; possibly TRBD1 for D (6 bases). Looked up from germline, CDR1 is SGHTA and CDR2 is FQGNSA. Trimming removed 5 bases from V and 7 bases from J, with 15 bases in between. The CDR3 spans 14 residues.

This clonotype showed up just a few times. V usage is TRBV29-1 and J usage is TRBJ2-5; perhaps TRBD2 as D (5 bases). CDR3 length equals 11 residues. In germline, CDR1 is SQVTM, CDR2 ANQGSEA. The V end lost 3 bases, the J end lost 5 bases, and 7 bases lay between the germline ends. Here the CDR3 reads CSVDEGETQYF. CDR3 coding DNA: TGCAGCGTTGATGAGGGCGAGACCCAGTACTTC.

This clonotype was seen only a few times. This sequence joins TRBV5-1 and TRBJ1-1; D not resolved. Trimming cost V 6 bases and J 5 bases, with 8 bases left between them. The CDR3 contains 11 residues. Germline CDR1 SGHRS, CDR2 YFSETQ. CDR3 protein: CASKFGTEAFF. CDR3 bases: TGCGCCAGCAAGTTTGGAACTGAAGCTTTCTTT. The full variable domain, with the rest looked up from reference TRBV5-1 and TRBJ1-1, is KAGVTQTPRYLIKTRGQQVTLSCSPISGHRSVSWYQQTPGQGLQFLFEYFSETQRNKGNFPGRFSGRQFSNSRSEMNVSTLELGDSALYLCASKFGTEAFFGQGTRLTVV.

This clonotype has a count of ten or more. The rearrangement links TRBV4-3 to TRBJ2-5; 11 positions agree with TRBD2. The CDR3 contains 17 residues. The ends lost 1 base at V and 2 bases at J; junction bases unmatched: 6. Germline values: CDR1 LGHNA, CDR2 YSLEER. Here the CDR3 reads CASSQALAGAIQETQYF. The CDR3, as DNA: TGCGCCAGCAGCCAAGCACTAGCGGGAGCGATTCAAGAGACCCAGTACTTC.

A remark on this clonotype: At one boundary the junction diverges from the germline segment, which might be a read error. The chain joins TRBV5-5 to TRBJ1-3, with D possibly TRBD1 on 6 matching bases. The CDR3 has 13 residues. CDR1 is SGHKS and CDR2 is YYEKEE in the germline V gene (reference sequence). In DNA form, the CDR3 reads TGTGCCAGCAGATTGGACAGCCTAAACACCATATATTTT. Protein product: CASRLDSLNTIYF.

The DNA for the CDR3 is TGTGCCAGCAGCTTAGTTCCAGGGGTAGTGGACGAGCAGTACTTC. Translation gives CASSLVPGVVDEQYF. The rearrangement uses TRBV7-8 and TRBJ2-7; a weak D match, TRBD1 (6 bases). Per the germline V gene, CDR1 is SGHVS and CDR2 is FQNEAQ. Trimming took 1 base from V and 5 from J, leaving 15 bases between them. This CDR3 contains 15 residues.

This clonotype showed up just a few times. V usage is TRBV7-9 and J usage is TRBJ2-7, with D perhaps TRBD2 (7 bases). This CDR3 has 13 amino acids. Germline V gives CDR1 SEHNR, CDR2 FQNEAQ (reference sequence). Trimming shortened V by 5 bases and J by 7 bases, and 15 bases separated the two germline ends. The CDR3 region has the DNA TGTGCCAGCAGCCCAAGGGGGGGGAAGGAGCAGTACTTC. This gives the protein CASSPRGGKEQYF. The full variable domain, its missing parts supplied by reference TRBV7-9 and TRBJ2-7, is DTGVSQNPRHKITKRGQNVTFRCDPISEHNRLYWYRQTLGQGPEFLTYFQNEAQLEKSRLLSDRFSAERPKGSFSTLEIQRTEQGDSAMYLCASSPRGGKEQYFGPGTRLTVT.